This T cell receptor (beta chain) appears in the sequencing data of a study of control samples from healthy donors and cancer patients. V dropped 9 bases and J dropped 1; count of bases not matched to a gene: 11. The CDR3 is 16 amino acids. Germline V gene data show CDR1 as LNHDA and CDR2 as SQIVND (reference sequence). Produced via immunoSEQ multiplex PCR; TCRdb's table is partial and in-frame only. The repertoire includes some 70,000 clones, 83% of them detected once, and 15% to 19% sits in the top ten. The V gene is TRBV19, the J gene TRBJ2-7; TRBD1 agrees at 11 bases. The sequence derives from a man between 60 and 70 years old in good health. Sequenced material: blood. CDR3 region: CASSPYGQGASYEQYF. The CDR3 DNA sequence: TGTGCCAGCTCGCCCTACGGACAGGGGGCTTCCTACGAGCAGTACTTC.